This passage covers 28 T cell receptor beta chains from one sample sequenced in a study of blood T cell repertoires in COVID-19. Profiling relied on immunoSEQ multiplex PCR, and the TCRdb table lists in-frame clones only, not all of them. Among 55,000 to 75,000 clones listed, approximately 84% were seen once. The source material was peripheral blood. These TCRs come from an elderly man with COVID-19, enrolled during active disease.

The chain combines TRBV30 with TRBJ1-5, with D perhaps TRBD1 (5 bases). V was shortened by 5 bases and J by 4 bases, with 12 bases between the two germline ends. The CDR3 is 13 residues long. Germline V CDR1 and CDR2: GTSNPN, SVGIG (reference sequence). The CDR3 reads CAWADRANQPQHF. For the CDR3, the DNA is TGTGCCTGGGCTGACAGAGCAAATCAGCCCCAGCATTTT.

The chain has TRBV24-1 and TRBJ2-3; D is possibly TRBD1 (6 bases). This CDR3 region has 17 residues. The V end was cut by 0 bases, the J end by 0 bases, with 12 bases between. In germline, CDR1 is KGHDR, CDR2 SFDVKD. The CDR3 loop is CATSDLAWDTSTDTQYF. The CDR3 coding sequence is TGTGCCACCAGTGATTTGGCCTGGGACACCAGCACAGATACGCAGTATTTT.

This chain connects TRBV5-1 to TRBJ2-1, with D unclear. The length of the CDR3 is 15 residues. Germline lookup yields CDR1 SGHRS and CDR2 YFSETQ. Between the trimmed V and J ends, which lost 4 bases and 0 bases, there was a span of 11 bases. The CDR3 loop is CASSRGYFSYNEQFF. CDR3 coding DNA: TGCGCCAGCAGCCGCGGATACTTCTCCTACAATGAGCAGTTCTTC.

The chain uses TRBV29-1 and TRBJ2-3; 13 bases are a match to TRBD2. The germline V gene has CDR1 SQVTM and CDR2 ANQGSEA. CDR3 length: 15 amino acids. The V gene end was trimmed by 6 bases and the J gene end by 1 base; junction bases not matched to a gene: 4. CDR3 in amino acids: CSVDGLAGGTDTQYF. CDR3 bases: TGCAGCGTCGATGGACTAGCGGGGGGCACAGATACGCAGTATTTT.

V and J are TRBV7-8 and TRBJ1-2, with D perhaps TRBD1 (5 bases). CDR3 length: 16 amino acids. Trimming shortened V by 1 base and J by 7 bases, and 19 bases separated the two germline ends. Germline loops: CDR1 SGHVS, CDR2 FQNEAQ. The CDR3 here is CASSLVGGERLSGYTF. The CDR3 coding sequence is TGTGCCAGCAGCTTAGTGGGGGGTGAGCGGTTGAGTGGCTACACCTTC.

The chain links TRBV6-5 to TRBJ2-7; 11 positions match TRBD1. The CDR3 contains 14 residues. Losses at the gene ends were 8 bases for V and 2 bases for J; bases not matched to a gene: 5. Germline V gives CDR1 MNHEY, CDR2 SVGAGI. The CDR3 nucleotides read TGTGCCAGCGGGGGACAGGGGGGAGCCTACGAGCAGTACTTC. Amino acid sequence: CASGGQGGAYEQYF.

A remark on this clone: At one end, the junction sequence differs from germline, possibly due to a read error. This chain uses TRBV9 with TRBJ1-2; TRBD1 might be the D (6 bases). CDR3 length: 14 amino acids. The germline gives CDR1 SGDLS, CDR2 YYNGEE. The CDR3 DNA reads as TGTGCCAGCAGCGTTCGGGACACGACCTATGGCTACATCTTC. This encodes CASSVRDTTYGYIF.

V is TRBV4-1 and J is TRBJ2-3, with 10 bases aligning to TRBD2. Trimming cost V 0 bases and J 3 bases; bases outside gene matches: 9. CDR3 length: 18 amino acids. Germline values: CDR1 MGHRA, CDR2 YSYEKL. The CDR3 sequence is CASSQDNSGRLLTDTQYF. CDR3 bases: TGCGCCAGCAGCCAAGATAATAGCGGGAGGCTATTAACAGATACGCAGTATTTT.

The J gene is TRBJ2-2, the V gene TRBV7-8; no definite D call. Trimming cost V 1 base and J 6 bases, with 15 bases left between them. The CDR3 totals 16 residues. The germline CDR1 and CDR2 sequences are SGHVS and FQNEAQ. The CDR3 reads CASSLGLVIFPGELFF. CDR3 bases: TGTGCCAGCAGCTTAGGCCTAGTGATCTTCCCCGGGGAGCTGTTTTTT.

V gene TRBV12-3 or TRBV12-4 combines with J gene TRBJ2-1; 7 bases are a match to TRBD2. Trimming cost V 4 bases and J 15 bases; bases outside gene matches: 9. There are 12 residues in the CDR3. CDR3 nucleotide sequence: TGTGCCAGCAGTTCGCCGACTAGCATCGCGTTCTTC. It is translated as CASSSPTSIAFF.

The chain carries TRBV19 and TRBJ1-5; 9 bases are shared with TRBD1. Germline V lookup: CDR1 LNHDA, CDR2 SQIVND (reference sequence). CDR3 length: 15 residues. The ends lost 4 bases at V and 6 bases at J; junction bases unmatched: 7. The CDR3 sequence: CASSKPQGALQPQHF. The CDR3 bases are TGTGCCAGTAGTAAACCACAGGGGGCCCTTCAGCCCCAGCATTTT.

This chain's CDR3 is CAITSAGETGELFF. The CDR3 coding sequence is TGTGCCATCACTAGCGCGGGAGAGACCGGGGAGCTGTTTTTT. The chain carries TRBV10-3 and TRBJ2-2; 7 nucleotides line up with TRBD2. J was trimmed by 5 bases and V by 7 bases; bases with no gene match: 7. In germline, CDR1 is ENHRY, CDR2 SYGVKD. The CDR3 runs 14 residues.

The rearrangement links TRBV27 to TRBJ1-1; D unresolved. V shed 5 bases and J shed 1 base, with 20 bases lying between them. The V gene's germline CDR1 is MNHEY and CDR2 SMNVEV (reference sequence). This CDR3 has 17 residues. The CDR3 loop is CASSTLERRNKNTEAFF. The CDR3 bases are TGTGCCAGCAGTACCCTGGAAAGGCGGAATAAGAACACTGAAGCTTTCTTT.

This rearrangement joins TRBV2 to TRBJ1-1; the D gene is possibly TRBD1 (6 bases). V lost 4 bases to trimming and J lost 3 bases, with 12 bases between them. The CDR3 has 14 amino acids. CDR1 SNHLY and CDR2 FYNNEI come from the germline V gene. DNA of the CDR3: TGTGCCAGCAGTGTGGGGGCGCGGGACACTGAAGCTTTCTTT. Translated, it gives CASSVGARDTEAFF.

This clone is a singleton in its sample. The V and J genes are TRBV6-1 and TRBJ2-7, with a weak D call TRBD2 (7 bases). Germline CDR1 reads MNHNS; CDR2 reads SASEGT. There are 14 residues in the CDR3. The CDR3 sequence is CASSLDPTQQGLFV. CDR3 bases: TGTGCCAGCAGTTTAGACCCGACTCAACAGGGACTATTCGTC.

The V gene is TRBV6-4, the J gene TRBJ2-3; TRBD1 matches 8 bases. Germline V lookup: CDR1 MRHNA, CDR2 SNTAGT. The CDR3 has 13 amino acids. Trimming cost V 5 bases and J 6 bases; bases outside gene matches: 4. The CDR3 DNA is TGTGCCAGCAGTCTGGACAGGGTGGATACGCAGTATTTT. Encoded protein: CASSLDRVDTQYF.

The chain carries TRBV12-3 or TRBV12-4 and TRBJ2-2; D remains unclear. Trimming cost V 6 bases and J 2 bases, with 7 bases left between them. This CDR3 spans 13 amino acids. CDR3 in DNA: TGTGCCAGCAGAACAGCTAACACCGGGGAGCTGTTTTTT. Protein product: CASRTANTGELFF.

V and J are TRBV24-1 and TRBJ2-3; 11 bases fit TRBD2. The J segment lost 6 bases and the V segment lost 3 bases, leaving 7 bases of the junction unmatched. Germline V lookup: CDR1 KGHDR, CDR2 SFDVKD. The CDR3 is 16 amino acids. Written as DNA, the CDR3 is TGTGCCACCAGTGATGCGCTAGCGGGGGGCCTTGATACGCAGTATTTT. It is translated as CATSDALAGGLDTQYF.

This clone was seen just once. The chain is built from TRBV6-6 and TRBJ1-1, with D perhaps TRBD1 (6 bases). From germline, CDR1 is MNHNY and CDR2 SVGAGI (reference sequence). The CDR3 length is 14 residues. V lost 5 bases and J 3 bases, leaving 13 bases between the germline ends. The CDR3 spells CASSPPGGHTEAFF. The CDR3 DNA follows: TGTGCCAGCAGTCCCCCGGGGGGCCACACTGAAGCTTTCTTT.

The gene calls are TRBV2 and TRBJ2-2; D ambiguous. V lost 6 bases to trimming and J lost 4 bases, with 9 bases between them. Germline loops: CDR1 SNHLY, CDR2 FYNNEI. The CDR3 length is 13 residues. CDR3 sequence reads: CASSDIGTGELFF. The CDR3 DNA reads TGTGCCAGCAGCGACATTGGCACCGGGGAGCTGTTTTTT.

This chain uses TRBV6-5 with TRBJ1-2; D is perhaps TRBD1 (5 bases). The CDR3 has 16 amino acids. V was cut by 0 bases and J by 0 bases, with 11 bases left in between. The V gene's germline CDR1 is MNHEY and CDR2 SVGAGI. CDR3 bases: TGTGCCAGCAGTTACTCGGGGGGACGCACTAACTATGGCTACACCTTC. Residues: CASSYSGGRTNYGYTF.

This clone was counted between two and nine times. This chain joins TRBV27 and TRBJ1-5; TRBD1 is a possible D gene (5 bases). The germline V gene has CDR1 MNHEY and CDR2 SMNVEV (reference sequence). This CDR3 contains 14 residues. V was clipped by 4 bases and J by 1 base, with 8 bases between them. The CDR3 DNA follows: TGTGCCAGCAGTTCGCCAGGGAGCAATCAGCCCCAGCATTTT. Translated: CASSSPGSNQPQHF.

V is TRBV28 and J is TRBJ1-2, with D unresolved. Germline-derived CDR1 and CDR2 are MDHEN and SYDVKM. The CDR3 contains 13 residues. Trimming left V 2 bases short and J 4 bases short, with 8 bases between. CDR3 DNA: TGTGCCAGCAGTTTACTTACAGCCTATGGCTACACCTTC. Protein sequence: CASSLLTAYGYTF.

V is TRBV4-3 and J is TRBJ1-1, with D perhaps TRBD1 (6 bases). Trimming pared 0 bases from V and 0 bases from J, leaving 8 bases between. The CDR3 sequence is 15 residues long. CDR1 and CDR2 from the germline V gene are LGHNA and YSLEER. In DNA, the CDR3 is TGCGCCAGCAGCCAAGATGGACAGATGAACACTGAAGCTTTCTTT. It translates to CASSQDGQMNTEAFF.

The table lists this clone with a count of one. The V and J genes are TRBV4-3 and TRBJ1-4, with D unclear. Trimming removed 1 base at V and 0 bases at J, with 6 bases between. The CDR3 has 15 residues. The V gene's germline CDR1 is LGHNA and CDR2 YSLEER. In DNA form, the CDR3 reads TGCGCCAGCAGCCAAGGACTCGCAACTAATGAAAAACTGTTTTTT. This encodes CASSQGLATNEKLFF.

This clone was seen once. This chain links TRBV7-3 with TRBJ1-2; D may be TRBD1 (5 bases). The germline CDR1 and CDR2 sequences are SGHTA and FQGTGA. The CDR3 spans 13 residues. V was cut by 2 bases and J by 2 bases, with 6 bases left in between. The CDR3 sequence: CASSLQGNYGYTF. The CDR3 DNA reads TGTGCCAGCAGCTTACAGGGAAACTATGGCTACACCTTC. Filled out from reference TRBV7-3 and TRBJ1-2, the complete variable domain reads GAGVSQTPSNKVTEKGKYVELRCDPISGHTALYWYRQSLGQGPEFLIYFQGTGAADDSGLPNDRFFAVRPEGSVSTLKIQRTERGDSAVYLCASSLQGNYGYTFGSGTRLTVV.

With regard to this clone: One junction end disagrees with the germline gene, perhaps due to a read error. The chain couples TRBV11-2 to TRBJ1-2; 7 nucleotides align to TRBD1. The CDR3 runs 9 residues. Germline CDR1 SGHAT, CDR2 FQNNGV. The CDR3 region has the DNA TGTGCCAGCAGCTTTGGGACAGCCTTC. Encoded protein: CASSFGTAF.

This chain's CDR3 is CASSVGAGARDQPQHF. The CDR3 bases are TGTGCCAGCAGCGTAGGGGCGGGGGCTAGAGACCAGCCCCAGCATTTT. V gene TRBV9 combines with J gene TRBJ1-5, with D possibly matching TRBD1 (6 bases). This CDR3 contains 16 residues. The V and J ends lost 0 bases and 7 bases respectively, with 17 bases between them. In germline, CDR1 is SGDLS, CDR2 YYNGEE.